This TCR beta chain was identified in a study of blood T cell repertoires in COVID-19. Study-level background: The United States, Italy and Spain provided the acute and convalescent COVID-19 samples.

Authors' analysis steps: From reference gene primer amplification, estimates of nucleated cell counts were derived. TCRdb's table, derived via immunoSEQ multiplex PCR, lists solely in-frame clones and lacks some. D and trimming come from the DNA, and the V and J calls and clone size come from that table. The repertoire includes under 75,000 clones, roughly 76% of them detected once, and approximately 52% sits in the top ten. This CDR3 is built from 12 residues. V shed 5 bases and J shed 2 bases, with 7 bases lying between them. Germline V gene lookup returns CDR1 SQVTM and CDR2 ANQGSEA. This receptor was taken from a woman at least 80 years old with acute or convalescent COVID-19. Material for sequencing was peripheral blood. This rearrangement joins TRBV29-1 to TRBJ1-5, with D hard to call. This CDR3 is CSVMAGNQPQHF. CDR3 DNA: TGCAGCGTTATGGCGGGCAATCAGCCCCAGCATTTT.